This T cell receptor (beta chain) was captured by sequencing in a study of blood T cell repertoires in COVID-19. In the study overall: Nucleic acid was either cDNA or gDNA, and it came from T cells, B-cell-depleted T cells, or PBMCs.

This clone occurred a few times. In the authors' workflow: Researchers report that nucleated cell counts were estimated from reference gene primer amplification. The data were produced by immunoSEQ multiplex PCR, yet TCRdb's version contains in-frame clones alone and is incomplete. Clone size and V and J calls were adopted from that table, with D and trimming inferred from the DNA. This repertoire shows about 220,000 clones, approximately 83% found once; its top ten account for roughly 3.5%. Participant-reported clinical history was the basis for cohort assignment. Cohort 3 donors counted as recovered after two negative PCRs, clearance, or resolved symptoms. The sequenced material came from PBMCs or T cells enriched from blood (not recorded which). This TCR was recovered from a woman aged 55-69 years who had recovered from COVID-19.

The CDR3 nucleotides read TGTGCCAGCAGCCAAGCTTCTAGTCTGTCCTCAGATACGCAGTATTTT. Translating gives CASSQASSLSSDTQYF. The V and J genes are TRBV4-2 and TRBJ2-3, with D hard to call. The germline V gene encodes CDR1 LGHNA and CDR2 YNFKEQ. This CDR3 region has 16 residues. Trimming left V 1 base short and J 4 bases short, with 15 bases between.